Below, 27 T cell receptor beta chains from the same sample are listed, as sequenced in a study of cytomegalovirus exposure and HLA in healthy donors. Primers included in the PCR were 60 Vbeta and 13 Jbeta primers. Generated by immunoSEQ multiplex PCR, the TCRdb table keeps only in-frame clones and is missing some. The sample lists around 91,000 clones, over 75% seen once, with about 4.5% in the top ten. The sample comprised PBMCs. These receptors were collected from a male donor in good health and CMV-seropositive.

The chain recombines TRBV14 with TRBJ1-6; 7 nucleotides match TRBD1. The V gene's germline CDR1 is SGHDN and CDR2 FVKESK. The J segment lost 7 bases and the V segment lost 5 bases, leaving 11 bases of the junction unmatched. The CDR3 contains 16 residues. Here the CDR3 DNA reads TGTGCCAGCAGCGACCGGGACAGATCATGGAATTCACCCCTCCACTTT. Protein: CASSDRDRSWNSPLHF.

This clone was picked up one time. CDR3 region: CASSQGPQGPAKNIQYF. The CDR3 nucleotides are TGCGCCAGCAGCCAAGGGCCCCAGGGCCCCGCCAAAAACATTCAGTACTTC. This chain uses TRBV4-1 with TRBJ2-4, with D possibly being TRBD1 (5 bases). The CDR3 is 17 residues long. In germline, CDR1 is MGHRA, CDR2 YSYEKL. Trimming cost V 1 base and J 1 base, with 14 bases left between them.

CDR3 loop: CASSYRRTGNTEAFF. CDR3 coding DNA: TGTGCCAGCAGCTATAGACGGACAGGGAACACTGAAGCTTTCTTT. This chain links TRBV7-9 with TRBJ1-1, with 7 bases matching TRBD1. V dropped 4 bases and J dropped 1; count of bases not matched to a gene: 6. This CDR3 contains 15 residues. Germline V gene sequence: CDR1 SEHNR, CDR2 FQNEAQ (reference sequence).

Note on this clone: Compared with germline, one end of the junction differs, possibly owing to a read error. This chain links TRBV29-1 with TRBJ2-7, with D perhaps matching TRBD1 (6 bases). The germline gives CDR1 SQVTM, CDR2 ANQGSEA. The CDR3 length is 10 residues. CDR3 sequence (DNA): TGCAGCGTTTGGGAACAGGGACATCACTTC. Encoded protein: CSVWEQGHHF.

This chain joins TRBV27 and TRBJ1-2; 12 nucleotides agree with TRBD1. The CDR3 runs to 16 residues. Germline V gene sequence: CDR1 MNHEY, CDR2 SMNVEV (reference sequence). J gave up 8 bases and V 5 bases, and 12 bases lay outside the gene matches. The CDR3 is CASSALGTGGMGGYTF. CDR3 DNA sequence: TGTGCCAGCAGTGCCCTTGGGACAGGGGGCATGGGCGGCTACACCTTC.

This chain connects TRBV5-1 to TRBJ2-7; the D is unclear. The CDR3 loop spans 13 amino acids. V lost 1 base, J lost 6 bases, and 11 bases lay in between. CDR1 is SGHRS, CDR2 YFSETQ, per germline. CDR3 region: CASSLLLDGEQYF. The CDR3 nucleotides are TGCGCCAGCAGCTTGTTGCTAGATGGCGAGCAGTACTTC.

The chain links TRBV11-2 to TRBJ2-7; possibly TRBD2 for D (6 bases). Deletions cut 5 bases from V and 3 bases from J, with 17 bases between. The CDR3 has 15 amino acids. CDR1 is SGHAT, CDR2 FQNNGV, per germline. CDR3: CASSLTAGGFYEQYF. The CDR3 DNA sequence: TGTGCCAGCAGCCTCACCGCTGGAGGGTTCTACGAGCAGTACTTC.

This clone was detected once. The junction and the germline gene differ at one end; a read error may be behind it. The CDR3 loop is CASSLGDSTEELFF. CDR3 nucleotides: TGTGCCAGCAGTTTGGGGGACTCTACCGAGGAGCTGTTTTTT. V and J are TRBV6-5 and TRBJ2-2, with D tentatively TRBD2 (6 bases). The CDR3 totals 14 residues. Germline CDR1 reads MNHEY; CDR2 reads SVGAGI.

This chain connects TRBV19 to TRBJ2-1; tentatively, D is TRBD2 (6 bases). The germline V and J ends were trimmed by 8 bases and 0 bases, with 11 bases remaining between them. The CDR3 contains 14 residues. The V gene's germline CDR1 is LNHDA and CDR2 SQIVND (reference sequence). The CDR3 region is CASEGGSSYNEQFF. CDR3 coding DNA: TGTGCCAGTGAGGGAGGAAGCTCCTACAATGAGCAGTTCTTC.

This clone was counted once. The chain has TRBV28 and TRBJ2-7; perhaps TRBD2 as D (5 bases). Trimming pared 3 bases from V and 2 bases from J, leaving 17 bases between. The CDR3 loop spans 16 amino acids. CDR1 is MDHEN and CDR2 is SYDVKM in the germline V gene. The CDR3 here is CASSFTPLDWAYEQYF. CDR3 in DNA: TGTGCCAGCAGTTTCACTCCACTGGACTGGGCCTACGAGCAGTACTTC.

The count of this clone is one. The chain employs TRBV28 and TRBJ2-2; 10 bases fit TRBD1. This CDR3 is 14 amino acids long. Germline V gene data show CDR1 as MDHEN and CDR2 as SYDVKM. V lost 9 bases to trimming and J lost 1 base; unmatched junction nucleotides: 2. In DNA form, the CDR3 reads TGTGCCAGTGACAGGGGGCAGAACACCGGGGAGCTGTTTTTT. Amino acid sequence: CASDRGQNTGELFF.

The genes are TRBV28 and TRBJ1-4; the match to TRBD1 covers 7 bases. This CDR3 is 15 amino acids long. Germline assignment: CDR1 MDHEN and CDR2 SYDVKM. Trimming at V came to 4 bases and at J to 3 bases, leaving 5 bases not matched to a gene. CDR3 bases: TGTGCCAGCAGTTCAGGGGGAACGGCTAATGAAAAACTGTTTTTT. Translating it yields CASSSGGTANEKLFF.

This sequence joins TRBV5-4 and TRBJ1-1; D gene unclear. This CDR3 is 12 amino acids long. In germline, CDR1 is SGHNT, CDR2 YYREEE (reference sequence). V gave up 2 bases and J gave up 1 base, with 3 bases separating them. The CDR3 sequence: CASSFRNTEAFF. The CDR3 DNA is TGTGCCAGCAGCTTCCGGAACACTGAAGCTTTCTTT.

The gene calls are TRBV25-1 and TRBJ2-7; 7 bases fit TRBD1. The CDR3 length is 16 residues. The ends lost 3 bases at V and 0 bases at J; junction bases unmatched: 8. Germline V lookup: CDR1 MGHDK, CDR2 SYGVNS. The CDR3 DNA reads as TGTGCCAGCAGTGAGTCTACAGGGGTCTACTCCTACGAGCAGTACTTC. It codes for CASSESTGVYSYEQYF.

The V call is TRBV28, the J call TRBJ1-5, with D possibly being TRBD1 (6 bases). Per germline, CDR1 MDHEN and CDR2 SYDVKM. The CDR3 spans 15 residues. Trimming left V 7 bases short and J 0 bases short, with 13 bases between. The CDR3 bases are TGTGCCAGCACCCACCCAGGGGATAGCAATCAGCCCCAGCATTTT. As protein: CASTHPGDSNQPQHF.

The chain joins TRBV6-1 to TRBJ1-2; TRBD1 aligns across 8 bases. Trimming at V came to 1 base and at J to 0 bases, leaving 1 base not matched to a gene. Germline CDR1 is MNHNS and CDR2 is SASEGT. This CDR3 is 15 amino acids long. Here the CDR3 DNA reads TGTGCCAGCAGTGAAGGGACAGGGCCTAACTATGGCTACACCTTC. This encodes CASSEGTGPNYGYTF.

The rearrangement links TRBV28 to TRBJ2-6; perhaps TRBD1 as D (5 bases). The ends were cut back, 3 bases at V and 10 bases at J, with 28 bases in the middle. This CDR3 is built from 19 residues. Germline CDR1 reads MDHEN; CDR2 reads SYDVKM. Written as DNA, the CDR3 is TGTGCCAGCAGTTTGGCAGGTAGGACACTGGGGCCAACCGGGAACGTCCTGACTTTC. Translation gives CASSLAGRTLGPTGNVLTF.

This chain joins TRBV10-1 and TRBJ2-7; 8 bases line up with TRBD1. With 8 bases clipped from V and 5 bases from J, the junction kept 11 bases outside the gene matches. There are 14 residues in the CDR3. Germline lookup yields CDR1 WNHNN and CDR2 SYGVQD (reference sequence). The CDR3 sequence is CASGDRPPGDEQYF. CDR3 nucleotides: TGCGCCAGCGGGGACAGGCCTCCTGGGGACGAGCAGTACTTC.

This clone was seen a handful of times. The chain is built from TRBV6-5 and TRBJ2-7; D is perhaps TRBD2 (6 bases). The CDR3 extends over 14 amino acids. CDR1 is MNHEY, CDR2 SVGAGI, per germline. V was clipped by 4 bases and J by 4 bases, with 14 bases between them. The CDR3 region is CASSSPGADYEQYF. The CDR3, as DNA: TGTGCCAGCAGTTCCCCGGGAGCAGATTACGAGCAGTACTTC.

The chain uses TRBV11-2 and TRBJ2-7, with D perhaps TRBD2 (5 bases). Germline CDR1 is SGHAT and CDR2 is FQNNGV. V lost 5 bases, J lost 0 bases, and 14 bases lay in between. This CDR3 has 15 amino acids. CDR3 residues: CASSPRTVISYEQYF. CDR3 DNA sequence: TGTGCCAGCAGCCCCCGGACTGTTATCTCCTACGAGCAGTACTTC.

This clone has a handful of counts. The J gene is TRBJ1-5, the V gene TRBV28; 7 bases fit TRBD1. Germline trimming cut 4 bases from V and 6 bases from J; bases unmatched to any gene: 9. Germline assignment: CDR1 MDHEN and CDR2 SYDVKM. The length of the CDR3 is 15 residues. Here the CDR3 DNA reads TGTGCCAGCAGTTCAAATGACAGGGCGAGTCAGCCCCAGCATTTT. This encodes CASSSNDRASQPQHF. The full variable domain, in which reference TRBV28 and TRBJ1-5 provide the parts outside the CDR3, is DVKVTQSSRYLVKRTGEKVFLECVQDMDHENMFWYRQDPGLGLRLIYFSYDVKMKEKGDIPEGYSVSREKKERFSLILESASTNQTSMYLCASSSNDRASQPQHFGDGTRLSIL.

The chain combines TRBV4-1 with TRBJ2-5, with 9 bases fitting TRBD2. Germline assignment: CDR1 MGHRA and CDR2 YSYEKL. The CDR3 spans 17 residues. V lost 0 bases, J lost 5 bases, and 10 bases stayed unmatched. Written as DNA, the CDR3 is TGCGCCAGCAGCCAAGAGGGGGCGGGAGGGCCGCAGGAGACCCAGTACTTC. Translated: CASSQEGAGGPQETQYF.

The rearrangement joins TRBV15 to TRBJ1-4, with a weak D call TRBD1 (6 bases). Germline assignment: CDR1 LNHNV and CDR2 YYDKDF (reference sequence). V was pared by 2 bases and J by 7 bases, with 14 bases between. The CDR3 extends over 15 amino acids. DNA of the CDR3: TGTGCCACCAGCAGACACCAGGGGCGCGTTGAAAAACTGTTTTTT. It specifies CATSRHQGRVEKLFF.

The chain uses TRBV4-2 and TRBJ1-5; TRBD1 aligns across 8 bases. The germline gives CDR1 LGHNA, CDR2 YNFKEQ. With 2 bases clipped from V and 5 bases from J, the junction kept 5 bases outside the gene matches. This CDR3 is built from 15 residues. CDR3 coding DNA: TGTGCCAGCAGCCAACAGGGACAGGTTGATCAGCCCCAGCATTTT. Its protein product is CASSQQGQVDQPQHF.

CDR3 coding DNA: TGTGCCAGCACCACTAGCGGCAATACGCAGTATTTT. Its translation is CASTTSGNTQYF. The rearrangement links TRBV6-5 to TRBJ2-3; 8 nucleotides match TRBD2. The germline gives CDR1 MNHEY, CDR2 SVGAGI. The V and J ends lost 7 bases and 7 bases, in that order; junction bases with no gene match: 4. The length of the CDR3 is 12 residues.

This clone appeared once. The chain is built from TRBV5-4 and TRBJ2-2; TRBD2 matches at 9 bases. The trim removed 4 bases at V and 2 bases at J, leaving 12 bases unmatched. Germline V CDR1 and CDR2: SGHNT, YYREEE (reference sequence). The CDR3 has 18 amino acids. The CDR3 region has the DNA TGTGCCAGCAGCCCGAGTCTTGGAGCGGGGGGAAACACCGGGGAGCTGTTTTTT. Its translation is CASSPSLGAGGNTGELFF.

This clone was picked up one time. The J gene is TRBJ1-3, the V gene TRBV7-2; no firm D call. The length of the CDR3 is 16 residues. Germline loops: CDR1 SGHTA, CDR2 FQGNSA. Between the trimmed V and J ends, which lost 1 base and 3 bases, there was a span of 13 bases. CDR3 residues: CASSLDSSPLGNTIYF. CDR3 in DNA: TGTGCCAGCAGCTTAGATTCCTCCCCTCTTGGAAACACCATATATTTT.